This entry lists 14 T cell receptor beta chains sequenced from one sample in a study of cytomegalovirus exposure and HLA in healthy donors. Researchers ran the PCR with 60 Vbeta and 13 Jbeta primers. Assay: immunoSEQ multiplex PCR; the TCRdb copy retains only in-frame clones and omits some. In the table there are roughly 100,000 clones, 80% of which are singletons. The sample was PBMCs. The receptor set was obtained from a man younger than 45 in good health and CMV-seropositive.

This chain links TRBV19 with TRBJ2-5; 9 positions match TRBD1. J gave up 11 bases and V 6 bases, and 13 bases lay outside the gene matches. The CDR3 consists of 14 residues. Germline CDR1 and CDR2: LNHDA and SQIVND (reference sequence). CDR3: CASSPDRGLVEQYF. Here the CDR3 DNA reads TGTGCCAGTAGCCCGGACAGGGGCCTTGTGGAGCAGTACTTC.

The chain employs TRBV10-1 and TRBJ2-5; possible D gene TRBD2, 5 bases. With 3 bases removed from V and 4 bases from J, the gap between germline ends came to 12 bases. The germline gives CDR1 WNHNN, CDR2 SYGVQD (reference sequence). The length of the CDR3 is 14 residues. This chain's CDR3 is CASSEVPGSETQYF. Written as DNA, the CDR3 is TGCGCCAGCAGTGAAGTTCCGGGGTCAGAGACCCAGTACTTC.

The chain recombines TRBV7-9 with TRBJ1-1; D unclear. The germline V gene encodes CDR1 SEHNR and CDR2 FQNEAQ (reference sequence). The CDR3 contains 15 residues. V shed 3 bases and J shed 1 base, with 12 bases lying between them. The CDR3 spells CASSLLPNWNTEAFF. The CDR3 coding sequence is TGTGCCAGCAGCTTGCTACCGAACTGGAACACTGAAGCTTTCTTT.

The rearrangement joins TRBV10-3 to TRBJ2-2; TRBD1 matches 10 bases. In germline, CDR1 is ENHRY, CDR2 SYGVKD. After removal of 6 bases from V and 3 bases from J, the junction contained 4 bases not matched to a gene. The CDR3 totals 15 residues. CDR3 nucleotides: TGTGCCATCAGGACCGGGACAGGGGACACCGGGGAGCTGTTTTTT. This sequence encodes CAIRTGTGDTGELFF.

CDR3 sequence reads: CASSQDRVPEAFF. In DNA form, the CDR3 reads TGTGCCAGCAGCCAAGACAGGGTCCCTGAAGCTTTCTTT. The V gene is TRBV14, the J gene TRBJ1-1; possibly TRBD1 for D (5 bases). CDR3 length equals 13 residues. Germline V gives CDR1 SGHDN, CDR2 FVKESK. V lost 0 bases to trimming and J lost 6 bases, with 8 bases between them.

The chain recombines TRBV5-4 with TRBJ2-1; D might be TRBD2 (5 bases). V was clipped by 2 bases and J by 10 bases, with 16 bases between them. This CDR3 has 14 amino acids. Germline CDR1 is SGHNT and CDR2 is YYREEE (reference sequence). CDR3 sequence: CASSFDFLAGEQFF. CDR3 DNA sequence: TGTGCCAGCAGCTTTGATTTCCTAGCTGGAGAGCAGTTCTTC.

V and J are TRBV9 and TRBJ1-5; D is uncertain. This CDR3 has 15 residues. Germline V lookup: CDR1 SGDLS, CDR2 YYNGEE. The germline V and J ends were trimmed by 0 bases and 4 bases, with 11 bases remaining between them. The CDR3 region has the DNA TGTGCCAGCAGCGTAGGTCCGGGTATGAATCAGCCCCAGCATTTT. It specifies CASSVGPGMNQPQHF.

The rearrangement uses TRBV7-9 and TRBJ1-5, with 7 positions matching TRBD1. J was trimmed by 3 bases and V by 5 bases; bases with no gene match: 7. The CDR3 is 15 residues long. Germline V gene sequence: CDR1 SEHNR, CDR2 FQNEAQ (reference sequence). The CDR3 protein is CASSPVGTVNQPQHF. The CDR3 nucleotides read TGTGCCAGCAGCCCTGTAGGGACAGTCAATCAGCCCCAGCATTTT.

The count of this clone is one. The chain uses TRBV2 and TRBJ2-1; 11 nucleotides agree with TRBD2. There are 15 residues in the CDR3. CDR1 is SNHLY and CDR2 is FYNNEI in the germline V gene. The ends lost 4 bases at V and 10 bases at J; junction bases unmatched: 9. The CDR3 loop reads CASSGGLAASGEQFF. CDR3 nucleotides: TGTGCCAGCAGTGGGGGACTAGCGGCCTCGGGAGAGCAGTTCTTC.

There are a few counts of this clone. This chain links TRBV7-2 with TRBJ2-7; no definite D call. The CDR3 is 13 residues long. Germline V lookup: CDR1 SGHTA, CDR2 FQGNSA. V was trimmed by 1 base and J by 6 bases, leaving 10 bases between them. The CDR3 region has the DNA TGTGCCAGCAGCTTAGTGGATCGAGGCGAGCAGTACTTC. This translates into CASSLVDRGEQYF.

The V gene is TRBV5-1, the J gene TRBJ1-1, with 9 nucleotides matching TRBD1. The trim removed 5 bases at V and 6 bases at J, leaving 11 bases unmatched. The germline V gene encodes CDR1 SGHRS and CDR2 YFSETQ. This CDR3 has 15 amino acids. CDR3 loop: CASSLGDREGAEAFF. The CDR3 DNA is TGCGCCAGCAGTCTAGGGGACAGGGAAGGGGCTGAAGCTTTCTTT.

The CDR3 here is CASSPGGDYGYTF. For the CDR3, the DNA is TGTGCCAGCAGTCCAGGGGGCGACTATGGCTACACCTTC. The rearrangement uses TRBV27 and TRBJ1-2; 8 bases map to TRBD1. Germline-derived CDR1 and CDR2 are MNHEY and SMNVEV (reference sequence). CDR3 length: 13 residues. The ends lost 5 bases at V and 3 bases at J; junction bases unmatched: 2.

The V call is TRBV6-5, the J call TRBJ2-1, with D perhaps TRBD1 (5 bases). Deletions cut 0 bases from V and 8 bases from J, with 11 bases between. This CDR3 has 14 residues. Germline V CDR1 and CDR2: MNHEY, SVGAGI. This CDR3 reads CASSYSPGFDEQFF. The CDR3 region has the DNA TGTGCCAGCAGTTACTCGCCAGGGTTCGATGAGCAGTTCTTC.

The chain combines TRBV4-2 with TRBJ1-1; D is undetermined. CDR1 is LGHNA, CDR2 YNFKEQ, per germline. This CDR3 comprises 13 residues. Between the trimmed V and J ends, which lost 0 bases and 6 bases, there was a span of 8 bases. CDR3: CASSQENSPEAFF. CDR3 sequence (DNA): TGTGCCAGCAGCCAAGAAAACTCGCCTGAAGCTTTCTTT.